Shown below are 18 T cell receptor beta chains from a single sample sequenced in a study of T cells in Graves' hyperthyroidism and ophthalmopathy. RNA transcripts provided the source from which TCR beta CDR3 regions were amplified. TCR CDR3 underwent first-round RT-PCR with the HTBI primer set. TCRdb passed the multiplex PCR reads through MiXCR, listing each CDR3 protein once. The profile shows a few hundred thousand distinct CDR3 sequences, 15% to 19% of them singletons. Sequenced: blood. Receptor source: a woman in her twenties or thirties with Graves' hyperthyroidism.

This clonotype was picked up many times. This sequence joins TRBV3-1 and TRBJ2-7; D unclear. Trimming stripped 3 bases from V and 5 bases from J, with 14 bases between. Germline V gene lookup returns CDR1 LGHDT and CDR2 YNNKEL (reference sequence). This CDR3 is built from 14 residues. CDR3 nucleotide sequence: TGTGCCAGCAGCCATGATAGTCCTAGGCACGAGCAGTACTTC. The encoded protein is CASSHDSPRHEQYF.

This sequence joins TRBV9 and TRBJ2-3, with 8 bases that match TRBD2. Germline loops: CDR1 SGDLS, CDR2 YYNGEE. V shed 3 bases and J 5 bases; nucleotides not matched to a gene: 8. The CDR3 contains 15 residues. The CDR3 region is CASSATGLVVDTQYF. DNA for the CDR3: TGTGCCAGCAGCGCAACGGGACTAGTAGTAGATACGCAGTATTTT.

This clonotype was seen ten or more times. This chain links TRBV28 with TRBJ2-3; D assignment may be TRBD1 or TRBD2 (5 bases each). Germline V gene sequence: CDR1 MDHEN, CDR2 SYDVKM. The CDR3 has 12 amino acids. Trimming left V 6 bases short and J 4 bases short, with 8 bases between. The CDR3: CASRGEPDTQYF. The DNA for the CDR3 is TGTGCCAGCAGGGGGGAGCCAGATACGCAGTATTTT.

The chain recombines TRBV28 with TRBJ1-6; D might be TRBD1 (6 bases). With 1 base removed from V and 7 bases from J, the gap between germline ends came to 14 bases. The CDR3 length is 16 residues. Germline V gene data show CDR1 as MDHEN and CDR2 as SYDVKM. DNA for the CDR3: TGTGCCAGCAGTTTATCGGGGGGCGCGCTGAATTCACCCCTCCACTTT. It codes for CASSLSGGALNSPLHF.

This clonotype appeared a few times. The CDR3: CASSVATLGPGANVLTF. CDR3 DNA sequence: TGTGCCAGCAGCGTAGCTACATTGGGGCCTGGGGCCAACGTCCTGACTTTC. The chain has TRBV9 and TRBJ2-6, with TRBD1 as a possible D gene (5 bases). V lost 0 bases, J lost 2 bases, and 12 bases lay in between. This CDR3 is built from 17 residues. Germline loops: CDR1 SGDLS, CDR2 YYNGEE.

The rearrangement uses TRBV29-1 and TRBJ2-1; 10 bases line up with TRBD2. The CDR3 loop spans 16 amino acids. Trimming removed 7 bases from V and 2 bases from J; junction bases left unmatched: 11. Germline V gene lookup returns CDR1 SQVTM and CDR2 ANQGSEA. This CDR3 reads CSAYDHSGRAYNEQFF. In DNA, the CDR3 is TGCAGCGCCTACGACCACAGCGGGAGGGCCTACAATGAGCAGTTCTTC.

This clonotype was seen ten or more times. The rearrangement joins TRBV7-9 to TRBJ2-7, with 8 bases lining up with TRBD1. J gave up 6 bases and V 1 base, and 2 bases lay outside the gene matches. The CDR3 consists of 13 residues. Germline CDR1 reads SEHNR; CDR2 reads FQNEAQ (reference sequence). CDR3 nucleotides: TGTGCCAGCAGCTTAGGCGGGACAGGCGAGCAGTACTTC. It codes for CASSLGGTGEQYF.

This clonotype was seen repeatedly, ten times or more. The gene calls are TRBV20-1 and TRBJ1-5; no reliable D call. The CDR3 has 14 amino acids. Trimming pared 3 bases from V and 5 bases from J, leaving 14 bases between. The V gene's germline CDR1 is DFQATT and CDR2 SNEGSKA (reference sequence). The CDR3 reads CSASSVAGDQPQHF. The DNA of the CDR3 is TGCAGTGCTAGTTCAGTGGCCGGGGATCAGCCCCAGCATTTT.

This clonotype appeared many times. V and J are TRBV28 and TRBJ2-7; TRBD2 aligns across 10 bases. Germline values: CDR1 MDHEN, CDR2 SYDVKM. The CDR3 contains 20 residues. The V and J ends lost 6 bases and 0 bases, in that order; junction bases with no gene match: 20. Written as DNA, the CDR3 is TGTGCCAGCAGCAACAAGCGGGGGGGCTTTAGAAAAATTAGCTCCTACGAGCAGTACTTC. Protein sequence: CASSNKRGGFRKISSYEQYF.

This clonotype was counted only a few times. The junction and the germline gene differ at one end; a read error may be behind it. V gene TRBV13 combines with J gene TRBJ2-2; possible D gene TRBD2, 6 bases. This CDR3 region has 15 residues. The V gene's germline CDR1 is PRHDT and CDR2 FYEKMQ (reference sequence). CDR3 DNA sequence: TGTGCCGGCAGCTTAGGAGGGTTGCGCACCGGGGAGCTGTTTTTT. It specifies CAGSLGGLRTGELFF.

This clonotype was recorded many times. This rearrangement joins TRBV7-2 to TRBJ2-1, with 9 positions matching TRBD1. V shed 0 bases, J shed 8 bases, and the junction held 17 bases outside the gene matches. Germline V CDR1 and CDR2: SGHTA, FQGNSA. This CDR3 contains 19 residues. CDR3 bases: TGTGCCAGCAGCTTAGCGTCAGTGAGAGGGACAGGGCTGTGGTATGAGCAGTTCTTC. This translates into CASSLASVRGTGLWYEQFF.

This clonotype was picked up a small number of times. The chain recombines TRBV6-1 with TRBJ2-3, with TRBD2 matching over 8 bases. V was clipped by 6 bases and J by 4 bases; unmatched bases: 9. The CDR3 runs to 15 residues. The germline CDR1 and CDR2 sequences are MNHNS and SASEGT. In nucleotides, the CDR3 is TGTGCCAGCAGGCGGGCCGGGAGGGCGTCAGATACGCAGTATTTT. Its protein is CASRRAGRASDTQYF.

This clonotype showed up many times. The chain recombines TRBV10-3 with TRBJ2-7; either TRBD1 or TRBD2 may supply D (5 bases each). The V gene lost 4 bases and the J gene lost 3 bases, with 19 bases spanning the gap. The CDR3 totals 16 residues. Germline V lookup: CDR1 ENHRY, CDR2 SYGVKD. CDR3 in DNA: TGTGCCATCAGTGTAACTCCAGGGACGCGCGGCTACGAGCAGTACTTC. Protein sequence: CAISVTPGTRGYEQYF.

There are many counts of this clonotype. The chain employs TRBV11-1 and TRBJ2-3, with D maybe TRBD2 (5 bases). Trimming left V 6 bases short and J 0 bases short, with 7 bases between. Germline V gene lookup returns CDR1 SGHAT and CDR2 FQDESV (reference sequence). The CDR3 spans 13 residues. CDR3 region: CASRRTSTDTQYF. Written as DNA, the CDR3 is TGTGCCAGCAGGAGGACTAGCACAGATACGCAGTATTTT.

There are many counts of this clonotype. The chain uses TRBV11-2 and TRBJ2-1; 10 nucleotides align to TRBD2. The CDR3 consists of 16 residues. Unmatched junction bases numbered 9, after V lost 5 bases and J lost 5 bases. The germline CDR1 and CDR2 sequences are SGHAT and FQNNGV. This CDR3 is CASSPSSGSFHNEQFF. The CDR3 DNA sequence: TGTGCCAGCAGCCCATCTAGCGGGAGCTTTCACAATGAGCAGTTCTTC. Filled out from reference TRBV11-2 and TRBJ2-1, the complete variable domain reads EAGVAQSPRYKIIEKRQSVAFWCNPISGHATLYWYQQILGQGPKLLIQFQNNGVVDDSQLPKDRFSAERLKGVDSTLKIQPAKLEDSAVYLCASSPSSGSFHNEQFFGPGTRLTVL.

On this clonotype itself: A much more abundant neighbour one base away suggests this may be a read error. CDR3 coding DNA: TGCAGTGCTAGCTTCCCCTCGGGAGAGCAGTACTTC. This encodes CSASFPSGEQYF. The chain uses TRBV20-1 and TRBJ2-7; D perhaps matches TRBD2 (5 bases). In germline, CDR1 is DFQATT, CDR2 SNEGSKA (reference sequence). The V and J ends lost 3 bases and 7 bases respectively, with 13 bases between them. This CDR3 comprises 12 residues.

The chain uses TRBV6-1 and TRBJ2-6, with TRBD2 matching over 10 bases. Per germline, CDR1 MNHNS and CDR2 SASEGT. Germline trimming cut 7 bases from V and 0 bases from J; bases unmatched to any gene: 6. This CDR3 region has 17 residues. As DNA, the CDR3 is TGTGCCAGCACCGAGACTAGCGGGCTCTCTGGGGCCAACGTCCTGACTTTC. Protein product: CASTETSGLSGANVLTF.

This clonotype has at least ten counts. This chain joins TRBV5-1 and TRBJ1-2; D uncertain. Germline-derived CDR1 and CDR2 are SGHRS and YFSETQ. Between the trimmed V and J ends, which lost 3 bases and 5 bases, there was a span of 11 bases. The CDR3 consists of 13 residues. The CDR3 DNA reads TGCGCCAGCAGCTCGTGGGCTCGGTATGGCTACACCTTC. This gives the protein CASSSWARYGYTF.